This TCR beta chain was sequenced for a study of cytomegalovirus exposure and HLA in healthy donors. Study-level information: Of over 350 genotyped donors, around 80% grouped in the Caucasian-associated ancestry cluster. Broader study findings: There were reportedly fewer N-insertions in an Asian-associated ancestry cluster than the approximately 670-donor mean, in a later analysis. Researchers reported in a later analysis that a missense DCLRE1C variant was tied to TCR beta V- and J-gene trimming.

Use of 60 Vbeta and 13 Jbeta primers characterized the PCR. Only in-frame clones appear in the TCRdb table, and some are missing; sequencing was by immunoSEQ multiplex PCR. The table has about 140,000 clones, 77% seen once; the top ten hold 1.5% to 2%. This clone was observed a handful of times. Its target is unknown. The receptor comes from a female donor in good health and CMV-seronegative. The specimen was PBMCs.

The CDR3 loop reads CASTTYTDTQYF. CDR3 nucleotides: TGTGCCAGCACCACCTACACAGATACGCAGTATTTT. The chain carries TRBV5-6 and TRBJ2-3; no definite D call. The CDR3 length is 12 residues. The V gene's germline CDR1 is SGHDT and CDR2 YYEEEE. V gave up 6 bases and J gave up 2 bases, with 7 bases separating them. Drawing the rest from reference TRBV5-6 and TRBJ2-3, the complete variable domain is DAGVTQSPTHLIKTRGQQVTLRCSPKSGHDTVSWYQQALGQGPQFIFQYYEEEERQRGNFPDRFSGHQFPNYSSELNVNALLLGDSALYLCASTTYTDTQYFGPGTRLTVL.